The 3 T cell receptor beta chains below were found in one sample sequenced in a study of shared clonotypes between healthy human individuals. Assay used: immunoSEQ multiplex PCR; TCRdb lists only in-frame clones, some missing. The table shows more than 2,000,000 clones, with 93% occurring only once. The sample comprised naive CD4+ T cells from PBMCs. Regarding subset: CD45RA+ positively selected. All receptors derive from a man aged 18 to 30 in good health. Some clones in this sample may be carry-over from other donors' samples.

Details on this clone: The sample carries other DNA sequences with the same CDR3. The chain recombines TRBV28 with TRBJ1-5, with no clear D. From germline, CDR1 is MDHEN and CDR2 SYDVKM. There are 12 residues in the CDR3. The V gene lost 5 bases and the J gene lost 5 bases, with 7 bases spanning the gap. The CDR3 nucleotides are TGTGCCAGCAGTCTCCTGTATCAGCCCCAGCATTTT. The encoded protein is CASSLLYQPQHF.

The chain uses TRBV5-8 and TRBJ1-5; perhaps TRBD1 as D (5 bases). V shed 1 base and J shed 9 bases, with 20 bases lying between them. Germline V lookup: CDR1 SGHTS, CDR2 YDEGEE. The CDR3 has 16 residues. The CDR3 spells CASSLFTGTGPRPQHF. The CDR3 DNA sequence: TGTGCCAGCAGCTTGTTTACCGGGACCGGTCCTAGGCCCCAGCATTTT.

This chain joins TRBV19 and TRBJ2-7; D is perhaps TRBD2 (5 bases). The CDR3 consists of 16 residues. Germline CDR1 and CDR2: LNHDA and SQIVND (reference sequence). Trimming stripped 8 bases from V and 6 bases from J, with 26 bases between. The CDR3, as DNA: TGTGCCAGTCACCCGAAGGACTTAGCCCCTTTTCGCGAGCAGTACTTC. Translation gives CASHPKDLAPFREQYF.